The 22 T cell receptor beta chains below come from one sample, sequenced in a study of CD8 T cells in Susac syndrome. The RNA, about 0.5 to 1 ug, was put through reverse transcription using random hexamers. TCRdb re-called the immunoSEQ multiplex PCR reads through MiXCR, storing one row per CDR3 protein. This sample yields 150,000 to 200,000 distinct CDR3 sequences, of which around 95% are seen a single time; 0.13% to 0.15% belongs to the top ten. Sample: CD4+ T cells from PBMCs. The receptors shown here come from a human donor in good health.

The V call is TRBV30, the J call TRBJ2-7, with D perhaps TRBD2 (6 bases). Germline CDR1 and CDR2: GTSNPN and SVGIG (reference sequence). Trimming removed 0 bases from V and 6 bases from J, with 15 bases in between. The CDR3 has 14 amino acids. This CDR3 reads CAWSVPGTLGEQYF. The DNA of the CDR3 is TGTGCCTGGAGTGTACCCGGGACTCTAGGCGAGCAGTACTTC. Looking up the rest from reference TRBV30 and TRBJ2-7 gives the full variable domain: SQTIHQWPATLVQPVGSPLSLECTVEGTSNPNLYWYRQAAGRGLQLLFYSVGIGQISSEVPQNLSASRPQDRQFILSSKKLLLSDSGFYLCAWSVPGTLGEQYFGPGTRLTVT.

The J gene is TRBJ1-5, the V gene TRBV20-1, with D maybe TRBD1 (6 bases). Looked up from germline, CDR1 is DFQATT and CDR2 is SNEGSKA (reference sequence). The CDR3 totals 15 residues. The ends were cut back, 4 bases at V and 1 base at J, with 14 bases in the middle. This CDR3 is CSAMTGGMSNQPQHF. Here the CDR3 DNA reads TGCAGTGCTATGACAGGTGGAATGAGCAATCAGCCCCAGCATTTT.

This chain links TRBV20-1 with TRBJ2-7; maybe TRBD2 (5 bases). Germline CDR1 is DFQATT and CDR2 is SNEGSKA (reference sequence). This CDR3 has 14 residues. Trimming cost V 5 bases and J 1 base, with 15 bases left between them. CDR3 sequence (DNA): TGCAGTGCTGTAGGACTGCTATCATCCTACGAGCAGTACTTC. Translation: CSAVGLLSSYEQYF.

The chain carries TRBV3-1 and TRBJ1-2; D not certain. V lost 3 bases, J lost 4 bases, and 12 bases lay in between. The CDR3 has 14 amino acids. Germline CDR1 reads LGHDT; CDR2 reads YNNKEL (reference sequence). DNA for the CDR3: TGTGCCAGCAGCCACCGATCCTGCGGCTATGGCTACACCTTC. Amino acid sequence: CASSHRSCGYGYTF.

This sequence joins TRBV20-1 and TRBJ1-5; unclear D gene. Trimming cost V 0 bases and J 1 base, with 10 bases left between them. CDR3 size: 15 residues. Germline values: CDR1 DFQATT, CDR2 SNEGSKA (reference sequence). The CDR3 region has the DNA TGCAGTGCTAGAGAAGGCGGGAGCAGCAATCAGCCCCAGCATTTT. Protein product: CSAREGGSSNQPQHF.

The chain employs TRBV29-1 and TRBJ1-2; D gene unclear. The CDR3 spans 12 residues. Trimming removed 4 bases at V and 4 bases at J, with 10 bases between. Germline CDR1 is SQVTM and CDR2 is ANQGSEA. CDR3 bases: TGCAGCGTTGTGGGTCAAGGCTATGGCTACACCTTC. As protein: CSVVGQGYGYTF.

The CDR3 DNA reads TGTGCCAGCTCCTCCCGACCGGCTTCTAGCACAGATACGCAGTATTTT. Encoded protein: CASSSRPASSTDTQYF. The rearrangement joins TRBV18 to TRBJ2-3; D remains unclear. The germline V gene has CDR1 KGHSH and CDR2 LQKENI. Trimming removed 6 bases from V and 0 bases from J, with 16 bases in between. The CDR3 loop spans 16 amino acids.

This rearrangement joins TRBV9 to TRBJ2-5; D is unclear. The germline CDR1 and CDR2 sequences are SGDLS and YYNGEE. The CDR3 covers 10 residues. With 0 bases removed from V and 8 bases from J, the gap between germline ends came to 2 bases. As DNA, the CDR3 is TGTGCCAGCAGCGTAGATACCCAGTACTTC. This encodes CASSVDTQYF. The full variable domain, rest sourced from reference TRBV9 and TRBJ2-5, is DSGVTQTPKHLITATGQRVTLRCSPRSGDLSVYWYQQSLDQGLQFLIQYYNGEERAKGNILERFSAQQFPDLHSELNLSSLELGDSALYFCASSVDTQYFGPGTRLLVL.

This chain links TRBV24-1 with TRBJ1-6, with 8 bases that match TRBD1. Trimming took 9 bases from V and 7 from J; bases not matched to a gene: 4. CDR3 length: 13 residues. CDR1 and CDR2 (germline): KGHDR, SFDVKD. The CDR3 region is CATQTGVNSPLHF. As DNA, the CDR3 is TGTGCCACCCAGACAGGGGTAAATTCACCCCTCCACTTT.

The J gene is TRBJ2-5, the V gene TRBV5-1; D gene uncertain. V dropped 4 bases and J dropped 4 bases, with 17 bases sitting between them. The germline gives CDR1 SGHRS, CDR2 YFSETQ. The CDR3 totals 15 residues. CDR3 bases: TGCGCCAGCAGCCCCACCGGGTCACCTAGAGAGACCCAGTACTTC. Its translation: CASSPTGSPRETQYF.

The V and J genes are TRBV20-1 and TRBJ1-1; D possibly corresponds to TRBD1 (5 bases). CDR1 and CDR2 from the germline V gene are DFQATT and SNEGSKA (reference sequence). This CDR3 comprises 13 residues. V shed 5 bases and J shed 4 bases, with 14 bases lying between them. The CDR3 loop reads CSALRGVGTEAFF. In DNA, the CDR3 is TGCAGTGCTCTGAGGGGTGTGGGCACTGAAGCTTTCTTT.

The chain recombines TRBV30 with TRBJ2-5; D may be TRBD1 or TRBD2 (5 bases each). Germline V CDR1 and CDR2: GTSNPN, SVGIG (reference sequence). This CDR3 comprises 13 residues. CDR3 loop: CAGVGLTKETQYF. CDR3 in DNA: TGTGCGGGGGTAGGGTTGACCAAAGAGACCCAGTACTTC.

This chain connects TRBV7-9 to TRBJ1-1; unclear D gene. The CDR3 is 12 residues long. V was pared by 3 bases and J by 4 bases, with 6 bases between. Germline values: CDR1 SEHNR, CDR2 FQNEAQ (reference sequence). CDR3 amino acids: CASSLRPTEAFF. The CDR3 nucleotides read TGTGCCAGCAGCTTGAGGCCCACTGAAGCTTTCTTT.

The chain joins TRBV4-1 to TRBJ1-5, with a tentative D call TRBD1 (6 bases). CDR1 and CDR2 (germline): MGHRA, YSYEKL. Trimming took 9 bases from V and 4 from J, leaving 16 bases between them. This CDR3 comprises 14 residues. The CDR3 sequence: CASASGVGNQPQHF. CDR3 bases: TGCGCCAGTGCGTCAGGGGTAGGAAATCAGCCCCAGCATTTT.

The V and J genes are TRBV6-5 and TRBJ1-4, with D unclear. V dropped 5 bases and J dropped 0 bases, with 7 bases sitting between them. The CDR3 length is 14 residues. Germline V CDR1 and CDR2: MNHEY, SVGAGI. The CDR3 loop is CASSVSATNEKLFF. DNA of the CDR3: TGTGCCAGCAGTGTATCAGCAACTAATGAAAAACTGTTTTTT.

V and J are TRBV20-1 and TRBJ2-7; possible D gene TRBD2, 7 bases. The germline V gene encodes CDR1 DFQATT and CDR2 SNEGSKA (reference sequence). Trimming shortened V by 4 bases and J by 7 bases, and 20 bases separated the two germline ends. This CDR3 region has 14 residues. The CDR3 here is CSATSGGHSIEQYF. The CDR3 DNA reads as TGCAGTGCTACCTCGGGGGGACACTCGATTGAGCAGTACTTC.

This clonotype was counted a single time. This chain joins TRBV3-1 and TRBJ2-2, with 11 bases matching TRBD2. The germline CDR1 and CDR2 sequences are LGHDT and YNNKEL (reference sequence). This CDR3 has 17 amino acids. With 2 bases clipped from V and 2 bases from J, the junction kept 4 bases outside the gene matches. CDR3 bases: TGTGCCAGCAGCCAATTGACTAGCGGGGATAACACCGGGGAGCTGTTTTTT. It encodes CASSQLTSGDNTGELFF.

The chain combines TRBV7-2 with TRBJ2-2, with D possibly being TRBD2 (5 bases). The CDR3 spans 16 residues. V lost 0 bases and J lost 1, with 9 bases in between. Germline V gene data show CDR1 as SGHTA and CDR2 as FQGNSA. This CDR3 reads CASSLAASKNTGELFF. The CDR3 DNA reads TGTGCCAGCAGCTTAGCGGCTAGCAAGAACACCGGGGAGCTGTTTTTT. Full variable domain (remainder filled in from reference TRBV7-2 and TRBJ2-2): GAGVSQSPSNKVTEKGKDVELRCDPISGHTALYWYRQSLGQGLEFLIYFQGNSAPDKSGLPSDRFSAERTGGSVSTLTIQRTQQEDSAVYLCASSLAASKNTGELFFGEGSRLTVL.

The V gene is TRBV5-4, the J gene TRBJ2-3; the match to TRBD2 covers 9 bases. V shed 2 bases, J shed 3 bases, and the junction held 7 bases outside the gene matches. The CDR3 totals 16 residues. In germline, CDR1 is SGHNT, CDR2 YYREEE (reference sequence). The CDR3 coding sequence is TGTGCCAGCAGCTTAGCGGGGGGCCTGGGAACAGATACGCAGTATTTT. It encodes CASSLAGGLGTDTQYF.

This rearrangement joins TRBV5-4 to TRBJ1-2; D is undetermined. Germline V gene lookup returns CDR1 SGHNT and CDR2 YYREEE (reference sequence). The CDR3 spans 15 residues. Trimming took off 2 bases at V and 0 bases at J, with 11 bases between the two ends. The CDR3, as DNA: TGTGCCAGCAGCTTTGCGGTCAGGACTAACTATGGCTACACCTTC. Amino acids: CASSFAVRTNYGYTF.

This clonotype was picked up one time. One end of the junction is discordant with germline, which a read error may explain. V is TRBV19 and J is TRBJ2-3; 8 bases map to TRBD1. Looked up from germline, CDR1 is LNHDA and CDR2 is SQIVND (reference sequence). The CDR3 sequence is 17 residues long. CDR3 residues: CASSSTRGGRGRDTQYF. The CDR3 DNA sequence: TGTGCCAGCAGTAGTACCCGGGGAGGCAGGGGGCGAGATACGCAGTATTTT.

The gene calls are TRBV11-2 and TRBJ2-2; D call uncertain. The CDR3 extends over 13 amino acids. The ends were cut back, 5 bases at V and 6 bases at J, with 10 bases in the middle. Per germline, CDR1 SGHAT and CDR2 FQNNGV. The CDR3 nucleotides read TGTGCCAGCAGCACCTTTGGGTCCGGGGAGCTGTTTTTT. Translating it yields CASSTFGSGELFF.